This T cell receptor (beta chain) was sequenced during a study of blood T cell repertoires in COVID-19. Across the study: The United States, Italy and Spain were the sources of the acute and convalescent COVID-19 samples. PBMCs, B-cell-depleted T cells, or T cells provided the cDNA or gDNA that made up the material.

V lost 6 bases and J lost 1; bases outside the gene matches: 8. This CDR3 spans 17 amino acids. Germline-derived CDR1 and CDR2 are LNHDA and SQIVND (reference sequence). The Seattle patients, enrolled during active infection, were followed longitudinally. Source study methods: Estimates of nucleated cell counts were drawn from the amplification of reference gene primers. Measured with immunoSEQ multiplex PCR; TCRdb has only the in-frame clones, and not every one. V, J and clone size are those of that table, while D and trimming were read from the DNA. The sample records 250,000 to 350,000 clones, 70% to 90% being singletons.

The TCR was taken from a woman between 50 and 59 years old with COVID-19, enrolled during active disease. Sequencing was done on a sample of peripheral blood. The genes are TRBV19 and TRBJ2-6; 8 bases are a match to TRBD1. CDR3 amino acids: CASRNQGAPSGANVLTF. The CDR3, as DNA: TGTGCCAGTAGGAACCAGGGGGCTCCGTCTGGGGCCAACGTCCTGACTTTC.